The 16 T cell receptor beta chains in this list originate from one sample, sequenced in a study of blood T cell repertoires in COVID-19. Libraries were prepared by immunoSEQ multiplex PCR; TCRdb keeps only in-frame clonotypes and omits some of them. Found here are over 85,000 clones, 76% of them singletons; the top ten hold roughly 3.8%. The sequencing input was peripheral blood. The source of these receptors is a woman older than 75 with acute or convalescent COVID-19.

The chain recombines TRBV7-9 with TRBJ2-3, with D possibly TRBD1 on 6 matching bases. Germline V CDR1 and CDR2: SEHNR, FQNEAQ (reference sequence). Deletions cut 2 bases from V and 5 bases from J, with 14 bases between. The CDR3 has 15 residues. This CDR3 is CASSLSRGLGDTQYF. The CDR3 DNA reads TGTGCCAGCAGCTTATCCAGGGGCCTGGGAGATACGCAGTATTTT.

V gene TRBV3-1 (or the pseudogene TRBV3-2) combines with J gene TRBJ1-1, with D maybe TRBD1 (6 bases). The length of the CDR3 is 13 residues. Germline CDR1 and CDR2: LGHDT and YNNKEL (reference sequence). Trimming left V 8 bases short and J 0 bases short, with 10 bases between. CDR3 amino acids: CASCRGLNTEAFF. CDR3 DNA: TGTGCCAGCTGCCGGGGGCTGAACACTGAAGCTTTCTTT.

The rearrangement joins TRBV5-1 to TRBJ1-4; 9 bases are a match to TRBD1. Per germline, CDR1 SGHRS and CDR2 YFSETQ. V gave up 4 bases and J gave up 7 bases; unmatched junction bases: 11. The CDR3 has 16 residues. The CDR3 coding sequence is TGCGCCAGCAGCGTGGGACAGGGTCTAAAGGGTGAAAAACTGTTTTTT. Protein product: CASSVGQGLKGEKLFF.

The chain's CDR3 is CASSPPAQGSTDTQYF. The CDR3, as DNA: TGTGCCAGCTCACCACCGGCACAGGGGTCCACAGATACGCAGTATTTT. The chain has TRBV18 and TRBJ2-3; 7 nucleotides agree with TRBD1. The CDR3 runs to 16 residues. The J segment lost 2 bases and the V segment lost 0 bases, leaving 5 bases of the junction unmatched. CDR1 KGHSH and CDR2 LQKENI come from the germline V gene.

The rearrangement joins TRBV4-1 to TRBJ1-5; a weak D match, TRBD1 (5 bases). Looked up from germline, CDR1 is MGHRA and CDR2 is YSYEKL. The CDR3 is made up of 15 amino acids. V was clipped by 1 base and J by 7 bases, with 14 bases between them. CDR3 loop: CASSQGGGEGQPQHF. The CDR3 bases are TGCGCCAGCAGCCAAGGGGGCGGGGAGGGACAGCCCCAGCATTTT.

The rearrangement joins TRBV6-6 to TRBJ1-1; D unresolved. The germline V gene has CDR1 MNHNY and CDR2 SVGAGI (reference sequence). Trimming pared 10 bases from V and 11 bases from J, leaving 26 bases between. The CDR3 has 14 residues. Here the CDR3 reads CATSPERELGVAFF. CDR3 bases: TGTGCCACCTCTCCGGAGAGAGAACTTGGCGTCGCTTTCTTT.

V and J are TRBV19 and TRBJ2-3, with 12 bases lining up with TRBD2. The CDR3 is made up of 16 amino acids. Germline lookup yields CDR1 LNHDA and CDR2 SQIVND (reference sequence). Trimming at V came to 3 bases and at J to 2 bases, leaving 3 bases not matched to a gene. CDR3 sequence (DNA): TGTGCCAGTAGTATGAGGACTAGCGGGAACACAGATACGCAGTATTTT. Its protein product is CASSMRTSGNTDTQYF. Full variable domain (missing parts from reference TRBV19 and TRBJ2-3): DGGITQSPKYLFRKEGQNVTLSCEQNLNHDAMYWYRQDPGQGLRLIYYSQIVNDFQKGDIAEGYSVSREKKESFPLTVTSAQKNPTAFYLCASSMRTSGNTDTQYFGPGTRLTVL.

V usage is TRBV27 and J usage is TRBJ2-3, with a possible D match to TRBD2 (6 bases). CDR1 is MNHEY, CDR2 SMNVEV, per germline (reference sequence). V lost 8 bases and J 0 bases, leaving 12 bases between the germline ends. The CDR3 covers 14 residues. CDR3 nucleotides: TGTGCCAGCGCCGACCGGGAGAGCACAGATACGCAGTATTTT. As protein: CASADRESTDTQYF.

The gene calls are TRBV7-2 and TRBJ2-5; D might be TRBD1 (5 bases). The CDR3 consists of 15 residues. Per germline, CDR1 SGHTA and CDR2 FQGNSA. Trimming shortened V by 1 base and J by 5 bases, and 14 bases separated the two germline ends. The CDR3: CASSLGARTRETQYF. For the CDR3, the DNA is TGTGCCAGCAGCTTAGGGGCCAGGACACGGGAGACCCAGTACTTC.

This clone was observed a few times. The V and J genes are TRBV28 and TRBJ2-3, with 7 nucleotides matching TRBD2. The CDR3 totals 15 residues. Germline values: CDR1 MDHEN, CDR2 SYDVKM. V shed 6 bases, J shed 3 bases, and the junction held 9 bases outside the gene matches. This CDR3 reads CASRGGFGGTDTQYF. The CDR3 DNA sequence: TGTGCCAGCAGGGGAGGGTTCGGGGGTACAGATACGCAGTATTTT. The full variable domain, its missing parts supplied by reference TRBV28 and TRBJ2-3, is DVKVTQSSRYLVKRTGEKVFLECVQDMDHENMFWYRQDPGLGLRLIYFSYDVKMKEKGDIPEGYSVSREKKERFSLILESASTNQTSMYLCASRGGFGGTDTQYFGPGTRLTVL.

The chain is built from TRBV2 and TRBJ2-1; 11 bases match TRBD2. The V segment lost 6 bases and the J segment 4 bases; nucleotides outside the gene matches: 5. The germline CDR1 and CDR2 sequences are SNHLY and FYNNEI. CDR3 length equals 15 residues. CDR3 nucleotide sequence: TGTGCCAGCAGCTCGACTAGCGGGGTATACAATGAGCAGTTCTTC. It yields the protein CASSSTSGVYNEQFF.

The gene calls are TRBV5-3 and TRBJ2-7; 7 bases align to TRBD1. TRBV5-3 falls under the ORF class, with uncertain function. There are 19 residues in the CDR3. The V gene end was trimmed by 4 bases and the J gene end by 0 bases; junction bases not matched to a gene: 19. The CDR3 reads CARSRGQARKLAGSYEQYF. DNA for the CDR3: TGTGCCAGAAGCCGCGGACAGGCCCGAAAACTGGCGGGCTCCTACGAGCAGTACTTC.

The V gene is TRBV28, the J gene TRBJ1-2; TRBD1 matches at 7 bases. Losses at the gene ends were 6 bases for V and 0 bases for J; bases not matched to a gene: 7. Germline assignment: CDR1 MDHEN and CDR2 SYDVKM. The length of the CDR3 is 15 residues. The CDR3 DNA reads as TGTGCCAGCAGGGACTACAGGGGTCCTAACTATGGCTACACCTTC. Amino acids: CASRDYRGPNYGYTF.

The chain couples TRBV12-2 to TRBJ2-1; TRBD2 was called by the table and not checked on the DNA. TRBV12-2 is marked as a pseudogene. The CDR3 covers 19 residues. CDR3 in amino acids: CASRWGLAGGSCGDNEQFF. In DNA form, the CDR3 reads TGTGCAAGTCGCTGGGGACTAGCGGGAGGTAGTTGCGGGGACAATGAGCAGTTCTTC.

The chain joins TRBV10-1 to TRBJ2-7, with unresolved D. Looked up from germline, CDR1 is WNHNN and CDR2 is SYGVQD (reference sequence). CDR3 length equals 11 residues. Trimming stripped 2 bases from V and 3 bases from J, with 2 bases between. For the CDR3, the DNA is TGCGCCAGCAGTGAGCTCTACGAGCAGTACTTC. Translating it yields CASSELYEQYF.

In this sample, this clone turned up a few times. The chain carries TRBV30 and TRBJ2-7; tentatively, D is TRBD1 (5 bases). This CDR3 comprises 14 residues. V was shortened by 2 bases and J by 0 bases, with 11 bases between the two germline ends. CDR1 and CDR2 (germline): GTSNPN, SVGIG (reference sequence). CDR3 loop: CAWSSKGISYEQYF. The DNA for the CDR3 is TGTGCCTGGAGTAGCAAGGGGATCTCCTACGAGCAGTACTTC.